This T cell receptor beta chain derives from a study of CD8+CD57+ T cells in acquired aplastic anemia. Turning to the study itself: The sorted CD4+ and CD8+ cells yielded an average approximately 3.2 ug of DNA.

Genomic DNA served as template for TCR beta VDJ and CDR3 profiling. One entry per CDR3 protein results from TCRdb running MiXCR on the reads. The sample has fewer than 250,000 distinct CDR3 sequences; almost 50% are singletons. Patients included in sequencing had previously demonstrated CD8+CD57+ cell expansion by flow cytometry. The enrolled patients all had severe acquired aplastic anemia. As regards this clonotype: As yet, its antigen is unknown.

Study-wide points: Between patients and controls, CD8+ Simpson's diversity did not vary significantly.

CDR1 and CDR2 from the germline V gene are LNHDA and SQIVND (reference sequence). Trimming removed 3 bases from V and 0 bases from J, with 0 bases in between. The CDR3 consists of 12 residues. The chain carries TRBV19 and TRBJ1-5, with D uncertain. Source material: sorted CD4+, CD8+, or CD8+CD57+ T cells (not recorded which) from PBMCs. The origin of this receptor is a human donor with aplastic anemia. CDR3 DNA: TGTGCCAGTAGTATTAGCAATCAGCCCCAGCATTTT. Its translation: CASSISNQPQHF.